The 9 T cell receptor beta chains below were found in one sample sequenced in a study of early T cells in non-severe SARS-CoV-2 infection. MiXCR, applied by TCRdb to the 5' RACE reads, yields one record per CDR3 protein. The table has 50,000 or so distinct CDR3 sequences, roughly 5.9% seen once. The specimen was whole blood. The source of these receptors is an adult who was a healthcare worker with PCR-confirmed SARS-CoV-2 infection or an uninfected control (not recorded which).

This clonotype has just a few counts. Written as DNA, the CDR3 is TGTGCCAGCTCCGTGGGGCACGAGCAGTACTTC. This codes for CASSVGHEQYF. The V call is TRBV6-1, the J call TRBJ2-7, with D maybe TRBD1 (5 bases). V dropped 8 bases and J dropped 5 bases, with 10 bases sitting between them. The CDR3 has 11 amino acids. In germline, CDR1 is MNHNS, CDR2 SASEGT.

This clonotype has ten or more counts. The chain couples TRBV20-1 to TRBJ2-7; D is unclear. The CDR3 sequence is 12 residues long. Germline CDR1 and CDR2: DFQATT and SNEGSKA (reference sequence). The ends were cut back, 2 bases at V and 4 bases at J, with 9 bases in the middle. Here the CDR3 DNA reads TGCAGTGCTAGAAGGCTGGATTACGAGCAGTACTTC. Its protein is CSARRLDYEQYF.

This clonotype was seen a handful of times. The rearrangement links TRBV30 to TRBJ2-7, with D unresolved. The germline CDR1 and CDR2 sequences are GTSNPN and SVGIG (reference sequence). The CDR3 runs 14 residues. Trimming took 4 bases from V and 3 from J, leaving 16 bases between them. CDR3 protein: CAWKRISTNYEQYF. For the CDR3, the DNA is TGTGCCTGGAAAAGGATCTCAACGAACTACGAGCAGTACTTC.

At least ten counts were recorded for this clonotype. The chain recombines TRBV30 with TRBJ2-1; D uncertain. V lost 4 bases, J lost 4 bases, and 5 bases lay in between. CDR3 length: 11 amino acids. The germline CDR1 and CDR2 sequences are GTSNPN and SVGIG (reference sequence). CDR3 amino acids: CAWNRYNEQFF. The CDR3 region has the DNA TGTGCCTGGAACAGATACAATGAGCAGTTCTTC.

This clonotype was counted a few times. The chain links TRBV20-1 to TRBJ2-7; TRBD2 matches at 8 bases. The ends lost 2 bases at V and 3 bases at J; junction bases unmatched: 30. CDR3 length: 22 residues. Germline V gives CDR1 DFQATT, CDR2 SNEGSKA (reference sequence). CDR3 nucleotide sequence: TGCAGTGCTAGAACGGGGGGGAATAGTCGTGAAGCATGGACTAGTGTTTTCTACGAGCAGTACTTC. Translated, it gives CSARTGGNSREAWTSVFYEQYF.

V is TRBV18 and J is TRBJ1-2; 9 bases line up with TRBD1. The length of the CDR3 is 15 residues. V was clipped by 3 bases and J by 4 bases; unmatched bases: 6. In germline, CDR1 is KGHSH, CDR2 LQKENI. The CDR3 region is CASSPTGGDTYGYTF. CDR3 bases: TGTGCCAGCTCACCGACAGGGGGAGATACCTATGGCTACACCTTC.

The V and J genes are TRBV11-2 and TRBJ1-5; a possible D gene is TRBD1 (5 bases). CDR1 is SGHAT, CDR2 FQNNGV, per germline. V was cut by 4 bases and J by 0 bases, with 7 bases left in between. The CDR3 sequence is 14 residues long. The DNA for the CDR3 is TGTGCCAGCAGCTGGGACGGTAGCAATCAGCCCCAGCATTTT. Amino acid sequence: CASSWDGSNQPQHF.

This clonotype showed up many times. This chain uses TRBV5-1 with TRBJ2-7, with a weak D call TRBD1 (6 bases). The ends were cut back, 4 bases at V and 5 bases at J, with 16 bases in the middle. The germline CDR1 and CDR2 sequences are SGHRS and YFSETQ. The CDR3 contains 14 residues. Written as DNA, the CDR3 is TGCGCCAGCAGCCGGCTTCAGGGGCTAAACGAGCAGTACTTC. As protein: CASSRLQGLNEQYF.

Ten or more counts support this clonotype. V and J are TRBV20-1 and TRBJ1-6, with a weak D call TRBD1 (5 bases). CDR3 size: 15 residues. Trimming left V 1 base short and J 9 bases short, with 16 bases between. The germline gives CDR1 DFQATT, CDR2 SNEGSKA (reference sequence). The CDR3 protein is CSARGLGGSGSPLHF. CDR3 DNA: TGCAGTGCTAGAGGACTGGGGGGGAGTGGTTCACCCCTCCACTTT.